This T cell receptor (beta chain) was obtained from a study of blood T cells in healthy people across ages. Findings and caveats of the study: Leaving the PBMCs unsorted stopped any conclusive comparison of naive versus antigen-experienced cells. With age, beta diversity per million T cells declined roughly linearly, significantly by 40.

The CDR3 has 13 residues. V gave up 5 bases and J gave up 4 bases, with 12 bases separating them. The use of a sample-barcoded 5' primer and a J-beta primer mix characterized a second PCR of about 6 to 11 cycles. TCRdb used MiXCR to reprocess the 5' RACE reads, holding one entry per CDR3 protein. The data contain around 800,000 distinct CDR3 sequences, approximately 44% of them singletons. Notes on this clonotype: The antigen remains unidentified.

Each sample had at least 6 million PBMCs isolated. Sequenced input: blood. The receptor comes from a man between 60 and 75 years old in good health. The V and J genes are TRBV12-3 or TRBV12-4 and TRBJ2-7; D might be TRBD2 (5 bases). Here the CDR3 DNA reads TGTGCCAGCAGTGTCGGGGTACGTTACGAGCAGTACTTC. The encoded protein is CASSVGVRYEQYF.